Given below is one T cell receptor (beta chain) in context. This clonotype was found many times. This clone's antigen is unknown. No qualities accompany the bases; no much larger clone lies one base away. To prepare the library, PCR was applied. The data were produced on an Illumina HiSeq 2500. TCR library preparation used molecular barcoding, with unique molecular identifiers applied to normalize quantification of the TCRbeta repertoire. In TCRdb, the public reads were trimmed at Q25 with fastp and aligned with MiXCR, with productive beta chains retained. Rows are combined by CDR3 protein, so each entry shows the most common genes and DNA. The sample table holds 600,000 to 700,000 distinct CDR3 sequences, of which approximately 16% were seen once. Approximately 1% of the sample is held by the ten biggest clonotypes. The sample comes from a study of T-cell reconstitution after alpha-beta-depleted transplantation in children (dated by TCRdb to 2016 to 2018). Study-wide context: Using TCR repertoire profiling, the study quantitatively followed how T-cell immune reconstitution unfolded in children after TCRalphabeta/CD19-depleted allogeneic hematopoietic cell transplantation.

There are 15 amino acids in the CDR3, from cysteine to phenylalanine inclusive. Solely the CDR3 DNA is kept, with 45 bases framed from the first base. Based on the germline V gene (reference sequence), the CDR1 and CDR2 sequences are DFQATT and SNEGSKA. Between the V and J ends, shortened by 1 base and 1 base respectively, the junction contains 13 bases. The chain is encoded by TRBV20-1 joined to TRBJ1-1; a tentative D match to TRBD1 spans 6 bases. The receptor was isolated from a human donor who donated a stem cell graft to a child with acute myeloid leukemia. The material was PBMCs from the stem cell graft donor, obtained from the stem cell graft. The CDR3: CSARVRGQWNTEAFF. The bases are TGCAGTGCTAGAGTTCGCGGACAGTGGAACACTGAAGCTTTCTTT.